The next 16 T cell receptor beta chains were all read from a single sample in a study of blood T cell repertoires in COVID-19. The protocol was immunoSEQ multiplex PCR, while the TCRdb copy is restricted to in-frame clones and leaves out a portion. The sample shows some 42,000 clones, roughly 84% of them seen only once. The sequenced material came from peripheral blood. The receptors were gathered from a human donor in a cohort sampled during active COVID-19.

This sequence joins TRBV7-9 and TRBJ1-1; no reliable D call. Germline V CDR1 and CDR2: SEHNR, FQNEAQ (reference sequence). The germline V and J ends were trimmed by 1 base and 10 bases, with 10 bases remaining between them. The CDR3 contains 12 residues. CDR3 region: CASSLEAPGAFF. The CDR3 DNA reads TGTGCCAGCAGCTTAGAGGCCCCGGGAGCTTTCTTT. Looking up the rest from reference TRBV7-9 and TRBJ1-1 gives the full variable domain: DTGVSQNPRHKITKRGQNVTFRCDPISEHNRLYWYRQTLGQGPEFLTYFQNEAQLEKSRLLSDRFSAERPKGSFSTLEIQRTEQGDSAMYLCASSLEAPGAFFGQGTRLTVV.

The genes are TRBV19 and TRBJ2-3, with 7 bases identical to TRBD1. Trimming at V came to 0 bases and at J to 4 bases, leaving 7 bases not matched to a gene. The CDR3 runs to 16 residues. From germline, CDR1 is LNHDA and CDR2 SQIVND (reference sequence). The DNA for the CDR3 is TGTGCCAGTAGTATAGATGGGGTCGACAGGGCAGATACGCAGTATTTT. It yields the protein CASSIDGVDRADTQYF.

The chain uses TRBV15 and TRBJ2-4, with TRBD2 matching 7 bases. The V gene end was trimmed by 4 bases and the J gene end by 3 bases; junction bases not matched to a gene: 3. The CDR3 is made up of 14 amino acids. Germline lookup yields CDR1 LNHNV and CDR2 YYDKDF (reference sequence). The CDR3 bases are TGTGCCACCAGCAACCCGGGGGGCAAAAACATTCAGTACTTC. It yields the protein CATSNPGGKNIQYF.

This rearrangement joins TRBV10-1 to TRBJ2-5, with D tentatively TRBD1 (6 bases). The CDR3 loop spans 13 amino acids. CDR1 and CDR2 from the germline V gene are WNHNN and SYGVQD (reference sequence). Trimming cost V 3 bases and J 3 bases, with 8 bases left between them. The CDR3 DNA sequence: TGCGCCAGCAGTGACAGGGGAAAAGAGACCCAGTACTTC. This encodes CASSDRGKETQYF.

CDR3 bases: TGTGCCAGCTCACCACCCCCCAACGGAGCCAGATACTACAATGAGCAGTTCTTC. Protein: CASSPPPNGARYYNEQFF. The J gene is TRBJ2-1, the V gene TRBV18; D is undetermined. The CDR3 is 18 residues long. Trimming removed 0 bases from V and 3 bases from J, with 18 bases in between. CDR1 and CDR2 (germline): KGHSH, LQKENI. Based on the CDR3 plus reference TRBV18 and TRBJ2-1, the full variable domain is NAGVMQNPRHLVRRRGQEARLRCSPMKGHSHVYWYRQLPEEGLKFMVYLQKENIIDESGMPKERFSAEFPKEGPSILRIQQVVRGDSAAYFCASSPPPNGARYYNEQFFGPGTRLTVL.

CDR3 DNA: TGTGCCAGCAGCTTACGGGGAGGCACTAGCACAGATACGCAGTATTTT. Protein: CASSLRGGTSTDTQYF. This chain joins TRBV7-3 and TRBJ2-3; D perhaps matches TRBD2 (6 bases). The CDR3 runs 16 residues. CDR1 and CDR2 (germline): SGHTA, FQGTGA. The ends were cut back, 2 bases at V and 0 bases at J, with 12 bases in the middle.

This chain links TRBV27 with TRBJ1-2; 7 bases match TRBD1. The ends lost 7 bases at V and 8 bases at J; junction bases unmatched: 10. The CDR3 length is 13 residues. Germline CDR1 and CDR2: MNHEY and SMNVEV (reference sequence). The CDR3 nucleotides read TGTGCCAGCACCGAAACAGGGGTCAGGGGCTACACCTTC. It codes for CASTETGVRGYTF.

The chain is built from TRBV29-1 and TRBJ2-5, with TRBD1 as a possible D gene (5 bases). The CDR3 covers 11 residues. Deletions cut 3 bases from V and 5 bases from J, with 7 bases between. The V gene's germline CDR1 is SQVTM and CDR2 ANQGSEA. CDR3 loop: CSVDRAETQYF. CDR3 nucleotides: TGCAGCGTTGACAGGGCGGAGACCCAGTACTTC.

The V gene is TRBV6-1, the J gene TRBJ2-1; weak D call: TRBD1 (5 bases). Per the germline V gene, CDR1 is MNHNS and CDR2 is SASEGT. The length of the CDR3 is 16 residues. V dropped 3 bases and J dropped 4 bases, with 16 bases sitting between them. CDR3 coding DNA: TGTGCCAGCAGTGAGACAGCTCTGAATCCGTACAATGAGCAGTTCTTC. Translated: CASSETALNPYNEQFF.

The chain uses TRBV21-1 and TRBJ1-1; no DNA check was done on the table's D call, TRBD1. TRBV21-1 is given as a pseudogene. The CDR3 extends over 19 amino acids. CDR3 nucleotides: TGTGCCAGCAGCAAAATTATGAGGGAAGTAGGGGGAAGGGACACTGAAGCTTTCTTT. It specifies CASSKIMREVGGRDTEAFF.

This clone was counted a single time. The V and J genes are TRBV30 and TRBJ1-6, with D possibly matching TRBD1 (6 bases). The CDR3 length is 17 residues. Germline CDR1 GTSNPN, CDR2 SVGIG (reference sequence). V was pared by 3 bases and J by 0 bases, with 15 bases between. This CDR3 is CAWRDYRESSYNSPLHF. For the CDR3, the DNA is TGTGCCTGGAGAGATTACAGGGAAAGCTCCTATAATTCACCCCTCCACTTT. The variable domain in full, completed from reference TRBV30 and TRBJ1-6, reads SQTIHQWPATLVQPVGSPLSLECTVEGTSNPNLYWYRQAAGRGLQLLFYSVGIGQISSEVPQNLSASRPQDRQFILSSKKLLLSDSGFYLCAWRDYRESSYNSPLHFGNGTRLTVT.

This chain uses TRBV3-1 (or the pseudogene TRBV3-2) with TRBJ1-6, with TRBD1 matching 8 bases. The V and J ends lost 1 base and 1 base, in that order; junction bases with no gene match: 9. The CDR3 runs 19 residues. Per the germline V gene, CDR1 is LGHDT and CDR2 is YNNKEL (reference sequence). CDR3 sequence (DNA): TGTGCCAGCAGCCAAGGGGGGACAGGAACTTATTCCTATAATTCACCCCTCCACTTT. This codes for CASSQGGTGTYSYNSPLHF.

This chain joins TRBV13 and TRBJ2-3; 10 positions agree with TRBD2. The CDR3 runs 18 residues. V trimming: 4 bases; J trimming: 4 bases; junction bases outside the gene matches: 14. The germline gives CDR1 PRHDT, CDR2 FYEKMQ (reference sequence). CDR3 sequence (DNA): TGTGCCAGCAGCTCAGCTGATCACAGCGGGGGGGCTTCAGATACGCAGTATTTT. It is translated as CASSSADHSGGASDTQYF. Using reference TRBV13 and TRBJ2-3 for the parts outside the CDR3, the full variable domain is AAGVIQSPRHLIKEKRETATLKCYPIPRHDTVYWYQQGPGQDPQFLISFYEKMQSDKGSIPDRFSAQQFSDYHSELNMSSLELGDSALYFCASSSADHSGGASDTQYFGPGTRLTVL.

The chain recombines TRBV2 with TRBJ1-2, with 10 bases identical to TRBD1. After removal of 7 bases from V and 8 bases from J, the junction contained 7 bases not matched to a gene. Per the germline V gene, CDR1 is SNHLY and CDR2 is FYNNEI. The CDR3 loop spans 13 amino acids. The CDR3 region is CASTTRDRGGYTF. CDR3 in DNA: TGTGCCAGCACCACCCGGGACAGGGGCGGCTACACCTTC.

This rearrangement joins TRBV20-1 to TRBJ1-2; D gene ambiguous. Per the germline V gene, CDR1 is DFQATT and CDR2 is SNEGSKA (reference sequence). The V and J ends lost 6 bases and 4 bases respectively, with 9 bases between them. There are 11 residues in the CDR3. CDR3 residues: CSAGEGYGYTF. Here the CDR3 DNA reads TGCAGTGCCGGGGAGGGCTATGGCTACACCTTC.

The gene calls are TRBV24-1 and TRBJ2-5; 9 bases agree with TRBD2. The CDR3 has 15 amino acids. Germline trimming cut 5 bases from V and 1 base from J; bases unmatched to any gene: 4. Germline-derived CDR1 and CDR2 are KGHDR and SFDVKD. DNA of the CDR3: TGTGCCACCAGTGCGGCTAGCGGGACCCAAGAGACCCAGTACTTC. Protein: CATSAASGTQETQYF.